This TCR beta chain is drawn from a study of OX40 agonist ivuxolimab in advanced cancers. CDR1 and CDR2 (germline): SGHVS, FNYEAQ. Between the trimmed V and J ends, which lost 1 base and 7 bases, there was a span of 21 bases. This CDR3 contains 17 residues. Sequenced by immunoSEQ multiplex PCR; TCRdb stores in-frame clones only, minus some. The sample has 55,000 to 75,000 clones; 65% to 90% are singletons. The specimen comprised CD4+ or CD8+ T cells sorted from blood, sampled in a trial of the OX40 agonist ivuxolimab. This TCR was recovered from an adult with an advanced solid tumor such as melanoma, head and neck, liver or kidney cancer. The genes are TRBV7-6 and TRBJ2-3; D is perhaps TRBD1 or TRBD2 (6 bases each). The CDR3, as DNA: TGTGCCAGCAGCTTAGGACTGAGGGGGGTCCTTCCAAATACGCAGTATTTT. Encoded protein: CASSLGLRGVLPNTQYF.